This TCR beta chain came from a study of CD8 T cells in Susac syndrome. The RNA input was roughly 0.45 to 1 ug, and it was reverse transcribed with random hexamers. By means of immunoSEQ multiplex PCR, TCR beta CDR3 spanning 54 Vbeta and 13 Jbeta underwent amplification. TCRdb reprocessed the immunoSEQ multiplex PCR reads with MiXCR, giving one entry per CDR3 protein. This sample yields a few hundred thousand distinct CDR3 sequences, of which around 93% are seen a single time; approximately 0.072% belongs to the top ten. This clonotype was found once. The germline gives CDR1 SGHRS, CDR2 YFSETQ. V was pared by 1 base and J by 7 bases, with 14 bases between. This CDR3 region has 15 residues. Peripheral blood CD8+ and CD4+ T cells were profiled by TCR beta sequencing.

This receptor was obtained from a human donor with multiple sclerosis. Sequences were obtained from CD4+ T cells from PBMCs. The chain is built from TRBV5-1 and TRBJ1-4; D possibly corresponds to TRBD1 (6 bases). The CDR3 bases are TGCGCCAGCAGCTTGCTTCTGGGACAAGGTGAAAAACTGTTTTTT. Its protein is CASSLLLGQGEKLFF.